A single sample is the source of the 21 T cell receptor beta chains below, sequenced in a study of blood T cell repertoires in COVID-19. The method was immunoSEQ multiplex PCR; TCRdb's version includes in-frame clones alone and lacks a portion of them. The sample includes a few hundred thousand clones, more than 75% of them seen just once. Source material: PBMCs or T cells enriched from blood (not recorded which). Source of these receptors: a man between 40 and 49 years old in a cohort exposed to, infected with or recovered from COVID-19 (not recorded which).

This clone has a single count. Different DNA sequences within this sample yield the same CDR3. The CDR3 DNA reads TGCGCCAGCAGCCCTCAGGGGAATCAGCCCCAGCATTTT. Protein: CASSPQGNQPQHF. The J gene is TRBJ1-5, the V gene TRBV5-1, with a weak D call TRBD1 (6 bases). Germline V gives CDR1 SGHRS, CDR2 YFSETQ. The CDR3 extends over 13 amino acids. V dropped 4 bases and J dropped 4 bases, with 9 bases sitting between them.

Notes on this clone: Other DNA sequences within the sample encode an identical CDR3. The CDR3 DNA reads as TGTGCCAGCAGCCAGTCTAGCGGCGACAATGAGCAGTTCTTC. Its translation is CASSQSSGDNEQFF. The chain joins TRBV14 to TRBJ2-1; 7 bases are a match to TRBD2. The CDR3 runs 14 residues. In germline, CDR1 is SGHDN, CDR2 FVKESK. The V gene end was trimmed by 3 bases and the J gene end by 5 bases; junction bases not matched to a gene: 4.

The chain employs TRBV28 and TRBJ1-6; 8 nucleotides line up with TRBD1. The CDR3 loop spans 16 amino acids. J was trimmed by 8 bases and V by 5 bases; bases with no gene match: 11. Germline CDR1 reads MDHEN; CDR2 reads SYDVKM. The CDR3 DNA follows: TGTGCCAGCAGTCGAACCCCAGGGGGCTCGCATTCACCCCTCCACTTT. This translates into CASSRTPGGSHSPLHF.

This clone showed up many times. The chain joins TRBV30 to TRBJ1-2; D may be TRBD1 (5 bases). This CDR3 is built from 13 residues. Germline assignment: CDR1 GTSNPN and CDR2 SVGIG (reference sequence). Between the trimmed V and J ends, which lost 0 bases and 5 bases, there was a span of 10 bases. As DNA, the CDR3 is TGTGCCTGGAGTGTAGGAGGGGCGTATGGCTACACCTTC. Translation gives CAWSVGGAYGYTF.

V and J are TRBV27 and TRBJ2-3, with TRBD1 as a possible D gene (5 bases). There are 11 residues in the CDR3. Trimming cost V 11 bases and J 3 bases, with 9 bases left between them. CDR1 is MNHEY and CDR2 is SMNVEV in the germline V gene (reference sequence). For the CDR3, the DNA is TGTGCCGGCCAGGGAACAGATACGCAGTATTTT. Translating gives CAGQGTDTQYF.

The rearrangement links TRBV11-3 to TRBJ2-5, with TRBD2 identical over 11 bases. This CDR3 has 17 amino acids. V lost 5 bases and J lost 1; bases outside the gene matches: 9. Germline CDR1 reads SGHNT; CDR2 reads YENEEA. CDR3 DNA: TGTGCCAGCAGCATCCGCGCCGGGACTAGCGGCCAAGAGACCCAGTACTTC. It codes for CASSIRAGTSGQETQYF. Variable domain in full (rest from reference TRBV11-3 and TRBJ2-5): EAGVVQSPRYKIIEKKQPVAFWCNPISGHNTLYWYLQNLGQGPELLIRYENEEAVDDSQLPKDRFSAERLKGVDSTLKIQPAELGDSAVYLCASSIRAGTSGQETQYFGPGTRLLVL.

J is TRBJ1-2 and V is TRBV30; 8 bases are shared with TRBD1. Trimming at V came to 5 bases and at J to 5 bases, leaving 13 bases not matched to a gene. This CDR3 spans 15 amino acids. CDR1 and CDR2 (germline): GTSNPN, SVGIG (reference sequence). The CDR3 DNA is TGTGCCTGGTATTCAGGGGGCCCGACCGGTTATGGCTACACCTTC. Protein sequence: CAWYSGGPTGYGYTF.

In DNA, the CDR3 is TGTGCCATAACCGGGACAGGCTTACTCACCTTC. The encoded protein is CAITGTGLLTF. The rearrangement uses TRBV11-2 and TRBJ1-2; 8 bases align to TRBD1. The CDR3 is 11 amino acids. V trimming: 10 bases; J trimming: 13 bases; junction bases outside the gene matches: 11. CDR1 and CDR2 (germline): SGHAT, FQNNGV.

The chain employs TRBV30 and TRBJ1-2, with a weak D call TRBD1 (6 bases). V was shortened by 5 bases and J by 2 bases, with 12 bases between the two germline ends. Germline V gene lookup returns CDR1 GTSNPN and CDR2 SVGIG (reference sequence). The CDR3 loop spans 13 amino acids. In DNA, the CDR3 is TGTGCCTGGCGGGACACATACAACTATGGCTACACCTTC. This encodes CAWRDTYNYGYTF.

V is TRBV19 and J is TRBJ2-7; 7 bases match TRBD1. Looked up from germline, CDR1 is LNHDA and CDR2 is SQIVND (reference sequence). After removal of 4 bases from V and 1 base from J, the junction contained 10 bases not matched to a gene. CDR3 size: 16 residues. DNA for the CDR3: TGTGCCAGTAGTAAAGGAGACAGGGCTGTATCCTACGAGCAGTACTTC. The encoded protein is CASSKGDRAVSYEQYF.

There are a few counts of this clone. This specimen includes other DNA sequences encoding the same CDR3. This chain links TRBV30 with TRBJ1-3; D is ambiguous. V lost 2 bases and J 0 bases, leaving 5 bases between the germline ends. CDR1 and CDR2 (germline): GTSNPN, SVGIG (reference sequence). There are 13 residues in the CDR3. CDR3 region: CAWSPGSGNTIYF. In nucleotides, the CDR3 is TGTGCCTGGAGTCCAGGCTCTGGAAACACCATATATTTT. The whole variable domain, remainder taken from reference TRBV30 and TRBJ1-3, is SQTIHQWPATLVQPVGSPLSLECTVEGTSNPNLYWYRQAAGRGLQLLFYSVGIGQISSEVPQNLSASRPQDRQFILSSKKLLLSDSGFYLCAWSPGSGNTIYFGEGSWLTVV.

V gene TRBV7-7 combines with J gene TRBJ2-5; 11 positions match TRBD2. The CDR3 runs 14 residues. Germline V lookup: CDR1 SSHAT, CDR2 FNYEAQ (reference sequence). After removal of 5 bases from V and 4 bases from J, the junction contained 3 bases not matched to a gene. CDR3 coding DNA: TGTGCCAGCAGCCCAGGACTAGCGGGAGAGACCCAGTACTTC. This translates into CASSPGLAGETQYF. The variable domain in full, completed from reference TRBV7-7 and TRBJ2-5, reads GAGVSQSPRYKVTKRGQDVTLRCDPISSHATLYWYQQALGQGPEFLTYFNYEAQPDKSGLPSDRFSAERPEGSISTLTIQRTEQRDSAMYRCASSPGLAGETQYFGPGTRLLVL.

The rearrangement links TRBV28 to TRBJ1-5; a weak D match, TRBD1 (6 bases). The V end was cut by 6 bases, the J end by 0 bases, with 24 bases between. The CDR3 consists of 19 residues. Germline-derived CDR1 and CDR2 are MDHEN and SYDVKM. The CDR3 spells CASRRGGAGLGSSNQPQHF. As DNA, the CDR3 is TGTGCCAGCAGACGAGGGGGGGCAGGGTTAGGTAGTAGCAATCAGCCCCAGCATTTT.

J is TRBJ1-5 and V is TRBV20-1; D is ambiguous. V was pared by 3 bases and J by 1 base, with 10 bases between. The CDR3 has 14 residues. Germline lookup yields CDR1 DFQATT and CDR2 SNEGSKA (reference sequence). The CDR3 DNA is TGCAGTGCTAGTTCCAGAAAGAGCAATCAGCCCCAGCATTTT. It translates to CSASSRKSNQPQHF.

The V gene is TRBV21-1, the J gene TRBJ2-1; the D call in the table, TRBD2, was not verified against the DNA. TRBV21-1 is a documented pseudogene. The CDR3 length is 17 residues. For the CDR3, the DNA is TGTGCCAGCAGCAAAGACCCTTCGGGACTTGTTTACAATGAGCAGTTCTTC. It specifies CASSKDPSGLVYNEQFF.

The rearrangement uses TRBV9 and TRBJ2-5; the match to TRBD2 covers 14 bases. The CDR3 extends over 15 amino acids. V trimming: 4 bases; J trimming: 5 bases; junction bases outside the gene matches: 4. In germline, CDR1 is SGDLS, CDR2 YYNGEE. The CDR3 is CASSLGLAGVETQYF. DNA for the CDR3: TGTGCCAGCAGCTTGGGACTAGCGGGAGTCGAGACCCAGTACTTC.

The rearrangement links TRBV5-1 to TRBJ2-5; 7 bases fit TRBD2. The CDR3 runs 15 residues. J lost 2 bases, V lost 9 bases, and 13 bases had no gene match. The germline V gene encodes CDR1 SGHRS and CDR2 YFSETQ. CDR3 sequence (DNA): TGCGCCACAACCCTCGGGACTACCCCACAAGAGACCCAGTACTTC. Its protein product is CATTLGTTPQETQYF.

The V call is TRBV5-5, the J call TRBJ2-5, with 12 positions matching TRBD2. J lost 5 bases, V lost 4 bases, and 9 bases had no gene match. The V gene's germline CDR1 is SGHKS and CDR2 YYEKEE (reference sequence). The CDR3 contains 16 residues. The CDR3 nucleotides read TGTGCCAGCAGCAACTCACTAGCGGGAGGACTGGAGACCCAGTACTTC. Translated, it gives CASSNSLAGGLETQYF.

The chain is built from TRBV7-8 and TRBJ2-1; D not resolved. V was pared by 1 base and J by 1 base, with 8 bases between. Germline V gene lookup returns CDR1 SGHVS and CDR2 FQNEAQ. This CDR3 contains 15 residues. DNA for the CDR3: TGTGCCAGCAGCTTAGGACTCCTTTCCTACAATGAGCAGTTCTTC. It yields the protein CASSLGLLSYNEQFF.

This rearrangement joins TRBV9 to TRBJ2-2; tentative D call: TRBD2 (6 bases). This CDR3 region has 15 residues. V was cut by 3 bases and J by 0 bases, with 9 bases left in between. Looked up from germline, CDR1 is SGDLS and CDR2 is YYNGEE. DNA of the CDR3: TGTGCCAGCAGCGGGACTACATCGAACACCGGGGAGCTGTTTTTT. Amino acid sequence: CASSGTTSNTGELFF.

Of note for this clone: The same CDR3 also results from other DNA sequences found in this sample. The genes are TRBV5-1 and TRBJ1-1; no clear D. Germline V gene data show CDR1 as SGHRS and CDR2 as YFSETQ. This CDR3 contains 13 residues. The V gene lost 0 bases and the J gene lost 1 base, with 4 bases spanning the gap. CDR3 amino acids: CASSLDRNTEAFF. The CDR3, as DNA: TGCGCCAGCAGCTTGGATCGGAACACTGAAGCTTTCTTT.